The 27 T cell receptor beta chains below all came from one sample that was sequenced in a study of human T cells and chemical hapten exposure. TCRdb used MiXCR to reprocess the RACE reads, holding one entry per CDR3 protein. The table includes over 100,000 distinct CDR3 sequences, roughly 9% detected once. Time point described: healthy volunteer bleed at 2 weeks. Whole blood that had not been fractionated was the source of extracted total RNA. Material: whole blood. The receptors were sampled from a male donor in good health. Some clones in this sample may be carry-over from other donors' samples.

This clonotype was seen a handful of times. V gene TRBV2 combines with J gene TRBJ2-2; no definite D call. V was cut by 1 base and J by 1 base, with 4 bases left in between. Germline V gives CDR1 SNHLY, CDR2 FYNNEI. CDR3 size: 14 residues. As DNA, the CDR3 is TGTGCCAGCAGTGAAGTGAGGAACACCGGGGAGCTGTTTTTT. Translated, it gives CASSEVRNTGELFF.

This clonotype has more than one count but fewer than ten. The chain uses TRBV5-4 and TRBJ2-1; TRBD2 agrees at 15 bases. The CDR3 loop spans 17 amino acids. Germline V gene lookup returns CDR1 SGHNT and CDR2 YYREEE (reference sequence). The V segment lost 4 bases and the J segment 7 bases; nucleotides outside the gene matches: 9. CDR3 sequence reads: CASSTRTSGRGGNEQFF. For the CDR3, the DNA is TGTGCCAGCAGCACAAGGACTAGCGGGAGGGGGGGAAATGAGCAGTTCTTC. Looking up the rest from reference TRBV5-4 and TRBJ2-1 gives the full variable domain: ETGVTQSPTHLIKTRGQQVTLRCSSQSGHNTVSWYQQALGQGPQFIFQYYREEENGRGNFPPRFSGLQFPNYSSELNVNALELDDSALYLCASSTRTSGRGGNEQFFGPGTRLTVL.

V gene TRBV20-1 combines with J gene TRBJ2-3; D is unresolved. The V gene lost 6 bases and the J gene lost 5 bases, with 15 bases spanning the gap. The CDR3 is made up of 13 amino acids. Per the germline V gene, CDR1 is DFQATT and CDR2 is SNEGSKA (reference sequence). The CDR3 is CSAHPGLEDTQYF. The CDR3 DNA reads TGCAGTGCACATCCGGGCCTCGAAGATACGCAGTATTTT.

Worth noting for this clonotype: A much larger clone is a single base away; this may be a read error. This rearrangement joins TRBV4-3 to TRBJ1-1; no firm D call. Trimming stripped 1 base from V and 10 bases from J, with 16 bases between. The length of the CDR3 is 14 residues. The germline V gene encodes CDR1 LGHNA and CDR2 YSLEER. The CDR3 DNA is TGCGCCAGCAGCCAAGTCCAGGCGGGAACCGGAGCTTTCTTT. Encoded protein: CASSQVQAGTGAFF.

This clonotype has ten or more counts. This chain uses TRBV5-1 with TRBJ1-2; D is uncertain. CDR3 length: 15 amino acids. CDR1 SGHRS and CDR2 YFSETQ come from the germline V gene. The ends were cut back, 4 bases at V and 6 bases at J, with 19 bases in the middle. CDR3 amino acids: CASSPRVGEGHGYTF. Written as DNA, the CDR3 is TGCGCCAGCAGCCCGAGGGTCGGGGAAGGTCATGGCTACACCTTC.

The chain is built from TRBV20-1 and TRBJ2-2, with 7 bases that match TRBD2. The V gene's germline CDR1 is DFQATT and CDR2 SNEGSKA (reference sequence). This CDR3 has 16 amino acids. With 1 base clipped from V and 0 bases from J, the junction kept 5 bases outside the gene matches. The CDR3 region is CSARVPGRPNTGELFF. CDR3 bases: TGCAGTGCTAGAGTCCCCGGGAGGCCGAACACCGGGGAGCTGTTTTTT.

This clonotype was seen many times. The chain is built from TRBV7-2 and TRBJ2-1; 13 bases match TRBD2. In germline, CDR1 is SGHTA, CDR2 FQGNSA. This CDR3 comprises 15 residues. V was clipped by 3 bases and J by 5 bases; unmatched bases: 1. The CDR3 DNA reads as TGTGCCAGCAGCTTGACTAGCGGGGGGAACAATGAGCAGTTCTTC. Protein: CASSLTSGGNNEQFF.

This clonotype occurred many times. This chain joins TRBV3-1 and TRBJ2-5; the D is unclear. The CDR3 loop spans 15 amino acids. V shed 5 bases and J shed 1 base, with 14 bases lying between them. Germline V gives CDR1 LGHDT, CDR2 YNNKEL (reference sequence). CDR3 loop: CASSSIGRFQETQYF. In nucleotides, the CDR3 is TGTGCCAGCAGCTCGATCGGACGTTTCCAAGAGACCCAGTACTTC.

V usage is TRBV5-1 and J usage is TRBJ2-1; D may be TRBD2 (6 bases). Trimming took off 3 bases at V and 4 bases at J, with 17 bases between the two ends. CDR1 is SGHRS and CDR2 is YFSETQ in the germline V gene. This CDR3 has 16 amino acids. In nucleotides, the CDR3 is TGCGCCAGCAGCTCCGTTGGGGGGTCTCTATACAATGAGCAGTTCTTC. As protein: CASSSVGGSLYNEQFF. Looking up the rest from reference TRBV5-1 and TRBJ2-1 gives the full variable domain: KAGVTQTPRYLIKTRGQQVTLSCSPISGHRSVSWYQQTPGQGLQFLFEYFSETQRNKGNFPGRFSGRQFSNSRSEMNVSTLELGDSALYLCASSSVGGSLYNEQFFGPGTRLTVL.

V usage is TRBV4-1 and J usage is TRBJ1-3; unclear D gene. This CDR3 has 16 amino acids. Looked up from germline, CDR1 is MGHRA and CDR2 is YSYEKL. V dropped 0 bases and J dropped 0 bases, with 9 bases sitting between them. The CDR3 DNA reads as TGCGCCAGCAGCCAAGATTACGGTAGCTCTGGAAACACCATATATTTT. This encodes CASSQDYGSSGNTIYF.

This clonotype appeared many times. This chain links TRBV12-3 or TRBV12-4 with TRBJ1-4; 8 bases agree with TRBD1. The CDR3 is 14 residues long. The V segment lost 6 bases and the J segment 3 bases; nucleotides outside the gene matches: 3. The CDR3 DNA reads as TGTGCCAGCAGAAACAGGGGGGCTAATGAAAAACTGTTTTTT. Translated: CASRNRGANEKLFF.

The genes are TRBV15 and TRBJ1-6; D may be TRBD1 (6 bases). The CDR3 spans 15 residues. Germline-derived CDR1 and CDR2 are LNHNV and YYDKDF (reference sequence). Trimming shortened V by 3 bases and J by 9 bases, and 15 bases separated the two germline ends. For the CDR3, the DNA is TGTGCCACCAGCAGGGGTGCAGGGGACATTTCACCCCTCCACTTT. It is translated as CATSRGAGDISPLHF. The full variable domain, in which reference TRBV15 and TRBJ1-6 provide the parts outside the CDR3, is DAMVIQNPRYQVTQFGKPVTLSCSQTLNHNVMYWYQQKSSQAPKLLFHYYDKDFNNEADTPDNFQSRRPNTSFCFLDIRSPGLGDTAMYLCATSRGAGDISPLHFGNGTRLTVT.

Many counts were recorded for this clonotype. The chain links TRBV29-1 to TRBJ2-7; D is possibly TRBD1 or TRBD2 (6 bases each). This CDR3 spans 13 amino acids. V lost 6 bases to trimming and J lost 0 bases, with 12 bases between them. Looked up from germline, CDR1 is SQVTM and CDR2 is ANQGSEA. The CDR3 coding sequence is TGCAGCGTCCTAGGGGGGTTCTCCTACGAGCAGTACTTC. Its translation: CSVLGGFSYEQYF.

In DNA form, the CDR3 reads TGTGCTAGTGGTTTGTTACCGACAGGGGGCTTCGACGGCTACACCTTC. Translating gives CASGLLPTGGFDGYTF. This chain joins TRBV12-5 and TRBJ1-2; 10 bases match TRBD1. Per the germline V gene, CDR1 is LGHNT and CDR2 is FRNRAP. This CDR3 has 16 amino acids. The ends lost 2 bases at V and 8 bases at J; junction bases unmatched: 11.

This clonotype was recorded many times. The chain recombines TRBV7-2 with TRBJ2-3; D unclear. V was trimmed by 7 bases and J by 0 bases, leaving 11 bases between them. This CDR3 spans 14 amino acids. Germline CDR1 is SGHTA and CDR2 is FQGNSA. As DNA, the CDR3 is TGTGCCAGCAAAGCCGGCAGAAGCACAGATACGCAGTATTTT. Encoded protein: CASKAGRSTDTQYF.

The V and J genes are TRBV9 and TRBJ1-6; D ambiguous. The CDR3 runs 14 residues. V was clipped by 0 bases and J by 9 bases, with 10 bases between them. The germline CDR1 and CDR2 sequences are SGDLS and YYNGEE. CDR3: CASSVADRASPLHF. In nucleotides, the CDR3 is TGTGCCAGCAGCGTAGCCGATCGGGCTTCACCCCTCCACTTT.

This clonotype came up many times. The chain combines TRBV5-1 with TRBJ1-1; D unclear. In germline, CDR1 is SGHRS, CDR2 YFSETQ. This CDR3 is 15 amino acids long. V was cut by 0 bases and J by 5 bases, with 14 bases left in between. The CDR3 loop is CASSLVEGVGTEAFF. In DNA, the CDR3 is TGCGCCAGCAGCTTGGTTGAGGGCGTGGGAACTGAAGCTTTCTTT.

The sample holds a few counts of this clonotype. The chain uses TRBV29-1 and TRBJ2-5; 11 bases are a match to TRBD2. Germline values: CDR1 SQVTM, CDR2 ANQGSEA. This CDR3 contains 14 residues. The DNA of the CDR3 is TGCATTGCCGGGACTAGCGGTATCCAAGAGACCCAGTACTTC. Residues: CIAGTSGIQETQYF.

The rearrangement links TRBV20-1 to TRBJ2-5; D is possibly TRBD1 or TRBD2 (5 bases each). This CDR3 comprises 15 residues. V shed 5 bases and J shed 7 bases, with 23 bases lying between them. Germline CDR1 reads DFQATT; CDR2 reads SNEGSKA (reference sequence). CDR3 in DNA: TGCAGTGCTCCGGTCACCGGGACGACGAGCGGGACCCAGTACTTC. This encodes CSAPVTGTTSGTQYF.

At least ten counts were recorded for this clonotype. CDR3 residues: CASSLGLEQYF. The CDR3 DNA reads as TGTGCCAGCAGCTTGGGGTTGGAGCAGTACTTC. The V call is TRBV11-2, the J call TRBJ2-7; no definite D call. This CDR3 is 11 amino acids long. Germline V lookup: CDR1 SGHAT, CDR2 FQNNGV. Trimming pared 3 bases from V and 7 bases from J, leaving 7 bases between.

V and J are TRBV5-6 and TRBJ2-5; 12 bases align to TRBD2. V shed 4 bases and J 10 bases; nucleotides not matched to a gene: 8. This CDR3 is built from 14 residues. Germline V CDR1 and CDR2: SGHDT, YYEEEE. The CDR3: CASSQMGLAGLQYF. The CDR3 DNA reads TGTGCCAGCAGCCAGATGGGACTAGCGGGCCTCCAGTACTTC.

In this sample, this clonotype turned up a few times. The V call is TRBV12-3 or TRBV12-4, the J call TRBJ1-1, with 7 bases that match TRBD1. V lost 10 bases to trimming and J lost 0 bases; unmatched junction nucleotides: 8. This CDR3 has 14 residues. CDR3 sequence (DNA): TGTGCCACCCTAGGACAGGCCATGAACACTGAAGCTTTCTTT. Translated: CATLGQAMNTEAFF.

In this sample, this clonotype turned up a few times. The J gene is TRBJ2-1, the V gene TRBV5-1; D is uncertain. Germline-derived CDR1 and CDR2 are SGHRS and YFSETQ. The CDR3 has 15 amino acids. V lost 0 bases, J lost 5 bases, and 12 bases lay in between. CDR3 region: CASSLEGSTNNEQFF. The CDR3, as DNA: TGCGCCAGCAGCTTGGAAGGGTCCACGAACAATGAGCAGTTCTTC. Full variable domain (remainder filled in from reference TRBV5-1 and TRBJ2-1): KAGVTQTPRYLIKTRGQQVTLSCSPISGHRSVSWYQQTPGQGLQFLFEYFSETQRNKGNFPGRFSGRQFSNSRSEMNVSTLELGDSALYLCASSLEGSTNNEQFFGPGTRLTVL.

There are many counts of this clonotype. This chain connects TRBV6-1 to TRBJ1-1, with 9 bases aligning to TRBD1. Germline V lookup: CDR1 MNHNS, CDR2 SASEGT. This CDR3 is built from 17 residues. J was trimmed by 5 bases and V by 2 bases; bases with no gene match: 12. CDR3 coding DNA: TGTGCCAGCAGTGAAAGAGCTCCGGGACAGGGAAAAACTGAAGCTTTCTTT. It yields the protein CASSERAPGQGKTEAFF.

The chain carries TRBV5-5 and TRBJ2-2; no firm D call. The CDR3 loop spans 16 amino acids. Germline CDR1 reads SGHKS; CDR2 reads YYEKEE (reference sequence). Between the trimmed V and J ends, which lost 0 bases and 0 bases, there was a span of 9 bases. Written as DNA, the CDR3 is TGTGCCAGCAGCTTGGCCGTCCGGCCGAACACCGGGGAGCTGTTTTTT. Encoded protein: CASSLAVRPNTGELFF.

At least ten counts were recorded for this clonotype. The CDR3 nucleotides are TGCGCCAGCAGCTTGACAGATATGCTATACGAGCAGTACTTC. The encoded protein is CASSLTDMLYEQYF. The chain recombines TRBV5-1 with TRBJ2-7; D unclear. The germline V gene has CDR1 SGHRS and CDR2 YFSETQ. The V end lost 1 base, the J end lost 4 bases, and 12 bases lay between the germline ends. The CDR3 is 14 residues long.

This clonotype was seen a handful of times. The CDR3 bases are TGCGCCAGCAGCTTGCGGCCGGGGACGGTAAACACTGAAGCTTTCTTT. Its translation is CASSLRPGTVNTEAFF. J is TRBJ1-1 and V is TRBV5-1; a possible D gene is TRBD1 (5 bases). V was pared by 1 base and J by 2 bases, with 15 bases between. Looked up from germline, CDR1 is SGHRS and CDR2 is YFSETQ. This CDR3 has 16 residues.